This T cell receptor beta chain was identified during a study of T cell responses to AZD1222 COVID-19 vaccine. The study's findings and limits: Sampled repertoires all dated from after the peak T cell response.

Concerning this clone itself: The target antigen is unknown. This sample includes further DNA sequences coding for the same CDR3.

Method: immunoSEQ multiplex PCR; TCRdb's copy keeps in-frame clones and lacks some. The sample consists of roughly 200,000 clones, around 88% of them appearing once. The germline V gene encodes CDR1 SGHVS and CDR2 FNYEAQ. The V and J ends lost 5 bases and 4 bases, in that order; junction bases with no gene match: 4. The CDR3 is made up of 17 amino acids. This rearrangement joins TRBV7-6 to TRBJ2-2, with 16 bases matching TRBD2. The sequences come from peripheral blood, collected on day 0 of AZD1222 vaccination. This receptor was identified in an adult in good health. The CDR3 loop reads CASSLGLAGGLTGELFF. The CDR3 region has the DNA TGTGCCAGCAGCCTGGGACTAGCGGGGGGGCTCACCGGGGAGCTGTTTTTT.